The 29 T cell receptor beta chains given below trace back to one sample, sequenced in a study of T cell clusters in autoimmune cytopenias. TRB was amplified by touch-down multiplex PCR, primer pools A and B combined. Following a re-call of the multiplex PCR reads, TCRdb has one entry per CDR3 protein and lacks DNA. This table lists around 10,000 distinct CDR3 sequences. Each sample's input was approximately 0.25 ug genomic DNA, 35,000 to 40,000 genome equivalents. The specimen was peripheral blood. These receptors originate from a human donor with an autoimmune cytopenia or autoimmune hepatitis (not recorded which).

This chain uses TRBV12-3 or TRBV12-4 with TRBJ2-7; TCRdb indicates TRBD2, and absent DNA this call remains unverified. The CDR3 is made up of 15 amino acids. The CDR3 loop is CASRPGTSVYYEQYF.

By frequency, this clonotype registers medium-sized. The V and J genes are TRBV30 and TRBJ2-3; TCRdb's D call, TRBD2, is unchecked because there is no DNA. Germline V gives CDR1 GTSNPN, CDR2 SVGIG (reference sequence). The CDR3 has 15 amino acids. The CDR3 sequence is CAWSVTRRGTDTQYF.

The chain is built from TRBV6-5 and TRBJ1-1; checking the TCRdb D call of TRBD1 is not possible without DNA. Looked up from germline, CDR1 is MNHEY and CDR2 is SVGAGI. The CDR3 contains 14 residues. This chain's CDR3 is CASRRLTGTAEAFF.

V usage is TRBV6-1 and J usage is TRBJ1-6; as DNA is missing, the TRBD1 call by TCRdb cannot be tested. Germline V CDR1 and CDR2: MNHNS, SASEGT. The CDR3 has 15 amino acids. Here the CDR3 reads CASSDATGRNSPLHF.

V usage is TRBV5-6 and J usage is TRBJ2-5; TCRdb names TRBD1, which stays unverified in the absence of DNA. The CDR3 consists of 15 residues. Germline CDR1 SGHDT, CDR2 YYEEEE. The CDR3 sequence is CASRRDRGAEETQYF.

The chain combines TRBV30 with TRBJ2-7; TCRdb lists TRBD2, though no DNA is available to test this call. The CDR3 covers 17 residues. CDR1 and CDR2 from the germline V gene are GTSNPN and SVGIG (reference sequence). CDR3 protein: CAWSKQESARRPYEQYF.

This sequence joins TRBV6-5 and TRBJ2-1; no DNA is available, so the TRBD2 call from TCRdb remains unchecked. The CDR3 runs 16 residues. The V gene's germline CDR1 is MNHEY and CDR2 SVGAGI. CDR3 region: CASSSGRLAGENEQFF.

Judged by frequency, this clonotype is medium-sized. The rearrangement links TRBV19 to TRBJ1-5. CDR1 and CDR2 (germline): LNHDA, SQIVND (reference sequence). This CDR3 contains 12 residues. CDR3 in amino acids: CASQDRDQPQHF.

The chain recombines TRBV6-5 with TRBJ1-2. CDR1 and CDR2 from the germline V gene are MNHEY and SVGAGI. This CDR3 has 16 amino acids. CDR3 region: CASSYSIEVFNYGYTF.

The V and J genes are TRBV28 and TRBJ1-5; the TCRdb D gene call, TRBD1, has no DNA to confirm it. The CDR3 is 11 amino acids. Germline V gene sequence: CDR1 MDHEN, CDR2 SYDVKM. CDR3: CASSNGGPQHF.

Measured by frequency, this clonotype is medium-sized (0.01 to 0.1%). This sequence joins TRBV15 and TRBJ2-1. Looked up from germline, CDR1 is LNHNV and CDR2 is YYDKDF (reference sequence). The CDR3 runs to 15 residues. CDR3 sequence: CATSNHEGSYNEQFF. Supplemented by reference TRBV15 and TRBJ2-1, the full variable domain reads DAMVIQNPRYQVTQFGKPVTLSCSQTLNHNVMYWYQQKSSQAPKLLFHYYDKDFNNEADTPDNFQSRRPNTSFCFLDIRSPGLGDTAMYLCATSNHEGSYNEQFFGPGTRLTVL.

The CDR3 sequence is CASSGGKDYEQYF. The chain couples TRBV7-2 to TRBJ2-7; TCRdb picks TRBD1, but there is no DNA to check that call. The CDR3 contains 13 residues. CDR1 and CDR2 from the germline V gene are SGHTA and FQGNSA.

J is TRBJ1-2 and V is TRBV18; TCRdb's D call of TRBD1 is untestable without DNA. The germline V gene encodes CDR1 KGHSH and CDR2 LQKENI. The CDR3 totals 14 residues. This CDR3 reads CASSPGTGVRGYTF.

The chain carries TRBV5-4 and TRBJ1-1; TCRdb picks TRBD1, but there is no DNA to check that call. The CDR3 runs to 11 residues. Germline CDR1 reads SGHNT; CDR2 reads YYREEE (reference sequence). The CDR3 is CAGTVGTEAFF.

This clonotype registers medium-sized by frequency. J is TRBJ2-1 and V is TRBV6-5; TCRdb selects TRBD2, and the lack of DNA leaves this call unchecked. Germline lookup yields CDR1 MNHEY and CDR2 SVGAGI. The CDR3 length is 16 residues. CDR3 sequence reads: CASSYGAGAFRGEQFF.

The V gene is TRBV28, the J gene TRBJ2-7; as DNA is missing, the TRBD2 call by TCRdb cannot be tested. Germline CDR1 reads MDHEN; CDR2 reads SYDVKM. This CDR3 contains 15 residues. CDR3 region: CASSSTSGWDYEQYF.

The chain has TRBV19 and TRBJ2-5; there is no DNA to check the TCRdb D call of TRBD1. The length of the CDR3 is 15 residues. Germline values: CDR1 LNHDA, CDR2 SQIVND (reference sequence). CDR3 loop: CASSDNRGFRETQYF.

V is TRBV7-7 and J is TRBJ1-6. Germline values: CDR1 SSHAT, CDR2 FNYEAQ (reference sequence). The CDR3 consists of 13 residues. CDR3 residues: CASSLEFNSPLHF.

V and J are TRBV5-4 and TRBJ2-5; the TCRdb call, TRBD1, lacks DNA for checking. The CDR3 spans 13 residues. Germline values: CDR1 SGHNT, CDR2 YYREEE (reference sequence). Here the CDR3 reads CASSTDREETQYF.

The chain has TRBV27 and TRBJ1-2; TCRdb calls TRBD1, which cannot be checked without DNA. The CDR3 sequence is 15 residues long. Germline-derived CDR1 and CDR2 are MNHEY and SMNVEV (reference sequence). CDR3 protein: CASSEGLTEFYGYTF.

V and J are TRBV30 and TRBJ1-4; TCRdb calls TRBD1, which cannot be checked without DNA. There are 13 residues in the CDR3. The germline CDR1 and CDR2 sequences are GTSNPN and SVGIG (reference sequence). The CDR3 is CAWRGQGAEKLFF.

Measured by frequency, this clonotype is medium-sized. CDR3 protein: CASRPFSGLLYEQYF. The chain links TRBV6-5 to TRBJ2-7; TCRdb selects TRBD2, and the lack of DNA leaves this call unchecked. CDR1 is MNHEY, CDR2 SVGAGI, per germline. The CDR3 has 15 amino acids.

By frequency, this clonotype registers medium-sized. V usage is TRBV6-6 and J usage is TRBJ2-1; TCRdb picks TRBD2, but there is no DNA to check that call. Germline V gives CDR1 MNHNY, CDR2 SVGAGI (reference sequence). The length of the CDR3 is 16 residues. The CDR3 loop is CASSYSGLRSYNEQFF.

V is TRBV10-1 and J is TRBJ1-2. The CDR3 loop spans 13 amino acids. Germline lookup yields CDR1 WNHNN and CDR2 SYGVQD (reference sequence). CDR3 in amino acids: CASSQYVAYGYTF.

The gene calls are TRBV10-3 and TRBJ2-7; TCRdb selects TRBD1, and the lack of DNA leaves this call unchecked. Germline CDR1 reads ENHRY; CDR2 reads SYGVKD. The CDR3 is made up of 14 amino acids. The CDR3 loop is CATNSGTGGHEQYF.

The chain joins TRBV4-2 to TRBJ2-3. The germline V gene has CDR1 LGHNA and CDR2 YNFKEQ. The length of the CDR3 is 14 residues. The CDR3 sequence: CASSQGISTDTQYF.

This chain links TRBV6-6 with TRBJ1-2. Germline values: CDR1 MNHNY, CDR2 SVGAGI (reference sequence). CDR3 length: 12 amino acids. CDR3 sequence reads: CASLRAEMGYTF.

The rearrangement joins TRBV20-1 to TRBJ2-7; TCRdb outputs TRBD1, but without DNA this stays unchecked. This CDR3 comprises 16 residues. Per germline, CDR1 DFQATT and CDR2 SNEGSKA (reference sequence). This CDR3 is CSAGKRDSLITYEQYF.

This clonotype is classed as medium-sized by frequency. V usage is TRBV19 and J usage is TRBJ2-7; TCRdb's D call of TRBD1 is untestable without DNA. The CDR3 has 14 amino acids. The germline gives CDR1 LNHDA, CDR2 SQIVND (reference sequence). The CDR3 loop reads CASSPGTSAYEQYF.